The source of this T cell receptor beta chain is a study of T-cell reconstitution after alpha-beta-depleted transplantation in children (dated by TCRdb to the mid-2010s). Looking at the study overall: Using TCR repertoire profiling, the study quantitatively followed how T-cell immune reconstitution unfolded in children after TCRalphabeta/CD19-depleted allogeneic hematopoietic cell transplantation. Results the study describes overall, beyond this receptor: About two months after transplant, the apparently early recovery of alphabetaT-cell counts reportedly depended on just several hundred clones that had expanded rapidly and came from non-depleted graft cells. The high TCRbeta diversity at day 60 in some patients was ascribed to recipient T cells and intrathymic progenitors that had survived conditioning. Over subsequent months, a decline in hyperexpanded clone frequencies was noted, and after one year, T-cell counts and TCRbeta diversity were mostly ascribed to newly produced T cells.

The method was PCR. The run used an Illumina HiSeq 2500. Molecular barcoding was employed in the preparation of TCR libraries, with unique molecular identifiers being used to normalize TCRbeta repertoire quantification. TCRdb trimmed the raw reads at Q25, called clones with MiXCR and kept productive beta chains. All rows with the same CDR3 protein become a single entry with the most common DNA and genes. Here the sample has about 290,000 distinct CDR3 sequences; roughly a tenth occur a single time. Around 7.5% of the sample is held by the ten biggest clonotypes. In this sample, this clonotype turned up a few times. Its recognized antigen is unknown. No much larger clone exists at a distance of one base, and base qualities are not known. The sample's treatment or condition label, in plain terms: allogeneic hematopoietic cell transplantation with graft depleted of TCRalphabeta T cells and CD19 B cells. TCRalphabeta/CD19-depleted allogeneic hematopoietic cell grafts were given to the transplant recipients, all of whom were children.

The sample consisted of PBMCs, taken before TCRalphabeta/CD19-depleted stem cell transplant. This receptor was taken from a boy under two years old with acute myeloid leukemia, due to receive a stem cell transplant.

The DNA is as follows: TGCAGCGCTGGACAGGGCTTCGGCGGGGAGCTGTTTTTT. Its translation reads: CSAGQGFGGELFF. The sequence links TRBV29-1 to TRBJ2-2; TRBD1 lines up with 8 middle nucleotides. The cysteine opens and the phenylalanine closes a CDR3 of 13 amino acids. Here the CDR3 DNA is all that survives: 39 bases in frame from base 1. Trimming accounts for 7 bases at V and 7 bases at J, while the number of junction bases matched to no gene is 8. The germline V gene yields SQVTM for CDR1 and ANQGSEA for CDR2.